These 27 T cell receptor beta chains were sequenced from one sample in a study of shared clonotypes between healthy human individuals. Using immunoSEQ multiplex PCR, the repertoire was profiled, and TCRdb retains in-frame clones only, with some absent. The sample has about 1 million clones, approximately 80% seen once. Input material: memory CD4+ T cells from PBMCs. Specified subset: CD45RA-negative fraction. The receptor source for this set is a man in his late teens or twenties in good health. Some clones in this sample may be carry-over from other donors' samples.

The rearrangement links TRBV5-1 to TRBJ2-2; 9 bases line up with TRBD1. Germline-derived CDR1 and CDR2 are SGHRS and YFSETQ. This CDR3 spans 15 amino acids. The junction had 4 bases not matched to a gene; V was cut back by 3 bases and J by 4 bases. The CDR3 loop is CASSWDREGTGELFF. CDR3 bases: TGCGCCAGCAGCTGGGACAGGGAGGGCACCGGGGAGCTGTTTTTT.

This clone was seen a few times. This sequence joins TRBV28 and TRBJ1-6; 9 bases are a match to TRBD1. Unmatched junction bases numbered 10, after V lost 6 bases and J lost 10 bases. CDR3 length: 15 residues. CDR1 MDHEN and CDR2 SYDVKM come from the germline V gene. The CDR3 DNA follows: TGTGCCAGCAGGGGACAGGGTTTCTTCTTATCACCCCTCCACTTT. It is translated as CASRGQGFFLSPLHF. The full variable domain, in which reference TRBV28 and TRBJ1-6 provide the parts outside the CDR3, is DVKVTQSSRYLVKRTGEKVFLECVQDMDHENMFWYRQDPGLGLRLIYFSYDVKMKEKGDIPEGYSVSREKKERFSLILESASTNQTSMYLCASRGQGFFLSPLHFGNGTRLTVT.

This clone has a count of ten or more. The CDR3 region is CSVVPSGTQETQYF. In DNA form, the CDR3 reads TGCAGCGTCGTCCCATCCGGGACTCAAGAGACCCAGTACTTC. This chain links TRBV29-1 with TRBJ2-5; D may be TRBD2 (6 bases). Looked up from germline, CDR1 is SQVTM and CDR2 is ANQGSEA. CDR3 length equals 14 residues. V was clipped by 6 bases and J by 2 bases, with 16 bases between them.

This chain links TRBV5-6 with TRBJ1-1, with TRBD1 identical over 7 bases. The CDR3 length is 13 residues. With V trimmed by 4 bases and J by 5 bases, 5 bases remained unmatched. Germline CDR1 and CDR2: SGHDT and YYEEEE. CDR3 bases: TGTGCCAGCAGCGCAGGGACAGTTACTGAAGCTTTCTTT. It specifies CASSAGTVTEAFF.

This clone showed up just a few times. The chain employs TRBV25-1 and TRBJ2-7; 8 bases fit TRBD2. The CDR3 consists of 15 residues. V was clipped by 2 bases and J by 0 bases; unmatched bases: 3. Germline CDR1 MGHDK, CDR2 SYGVNS. The CDR3 sequence is CASSESGGPSYEQYF. In DNA form, the CDR3 reads TGTGCCAGCAGTGAAAGCGGGGGACCCTCCTACGAGCAGTACTTC.

The chain joins TRBV5-6 to TRBJ2-1; D is ambiguous. The CDR3 runs 12 residues. CDR1 SGHDT and CDR2 YYEEEE come from the germline V gene. V dropped 5 bases and J dropped 10 bases, with 13 bases sitting between them. The CDR3 sequence is CASSFTLGEQFF. In DNA form, the CDR3 reads TGTGCCAGCAGTTTTACTCTCGGGGAGCAGTTCTTC. Full variable domain (outside the CDR3, taken from reference TRBV5-6 and TRBJ2-1): DAGVTQSPTHLIKTRGQQVTLRCSPKSGHDTVSWYQQALGQGPQFIFQYYEEEERQRGNFPDRFSGHQFPNYSSELNVNALLLGDSALYLCASSFTLGEQFFGPGTRLTVL.

V is TRBV7-9 and J is TRBJ2-1; 9 bases align to TRBD1. The CDR3 consists of 12 residues. The junction had 4 bases not matched to a gene; V was cut back by 4 bases and J by 12 bases. Per the germline V gene, CDR1 is SEHNR and CDR2 is FQNEAQ (reference sequence). CDR3 protein: CASSSGQGGQFF. The CDR3 DNA follows: TGTGCCAGCAGCTCGGGACAGGGCGGGCAGTTCTTC.

V and J are TRBV7-6 and TRBJ2-3; D is unresolved. The CDR3 runs 13 residues. Germline V lookup: CDR1 SGHVS, CDR2 FNYEAQ. Trimming took 0 bases from V and 6 from J, leaving 7 bases between them. CDR3: CASSLADADTQYF. For the CDR3, the DNA is TGTGCCAGCAGCTTAGCGGACGCGGATACGCAGTATTTT.

V and J are TRBV2 and TRBJ1-3; D gene uncertain. Looked up from germline, CDR1 is SNHLY and CDR2 is FYNNEI. The V end was cut by 3 bases, the J end by 2 bases, with 14 bases between. This CDR3 contains 16 residues. In DNA form, the CDR3 reads TGTGCCAGCAGTGAGGTCCGAAGTGGTCCTGGAAACACCATATATTTT. The encoded protein is CASSEVRSGPGNTIYF.

This chain uses TRBV6-7 with TRBJ2-7; TRBD1 might be the D (5 bases). TRBV6-7 is labeled an ORF, and its function is uncertain. With 9 bases removed from V and 2 bases from J, the gap between germline ends came to 20 bases. The CDR3 has 15 residues. CDR3 loop: CARSTQGIGPYEQYF. Here the CDR3 DNA reads TGTGCCAGAAGCACCCAGGGAATTGGGCCCTACGAGCAGTACTTC.

This clone appeared a few times. J is TRBJ2-3 and V is TRBV6-5; TRBD2 aligns across 9 bases. After removal of 0 bases from V and 6 bases from J, the junction contained 7 bases not matched to a gene. The V gene's germline CDR1 is MNHEY and CDR2 SVGAGI. This CDR3 is built from 16 residues. The DNA for the CDR3 is TGTGCCAGCAGTTACTCGGCGGGAGGGCTGGTGGATACGCAGTATTTT. Its protein is CASSYSAGGLVDTQYF.

The chain's CDR3 is CASSFGTSGNNEQFF. In nucleotides, the CDR3 is TGTGCCAGCAGCTTTGGGACTAGCGGGAATAATGAGCAGTTCTTC. The gene calls are TRBV7-3 and TRBJ2-1; TRBD2 matches 13 bases. The trim removed 3 bases at V and 7 bases at J, leaving 3 bases unmatched. In germline, CDR1 is SGHTA, CDR2 FQGTGA. The CDR3 length is 15 residues.

This sequence joins TRBV27 and TRBJ2-7; D is possibly TRBD1 (5 bases). V was shortened by 5 bases and J by 5 bases, with 13 bases between the two germline ends. Germline CDR1 is MNHEY and CDR2 is SMNVEV (reference sequence). This CDR3 comprises 13 residues. The CDR3 DNA follows: TGTGCCAGCAGTCCCCAGGGTTACCACGAGCAGTACTTC. This gives the protein CASSPQGYHEQYF.

With regard to this clone: This likely reflects a read error, since a far larger clone is one base away. This same CDR3 is encoded by further DNA sequences in the sample. The chain combines TRBV7-2 with TRBJ2-3; unclear D gene. This CDR3 region has 12 residues. V was clipped by 5 bases and J by 2 bases, with 5 bases between them. Germline CDR1 is SGHTA and CDR2 is FQGNSA. In DNA, the CDR3 is TGTGCCAGCAGCCTAGACACAGATACGCAGTATTTT. Protein: CASSLDTDTQYF.

The gene calls are TRBV28 and TRBJ2-6; 9 bases align to TRBD1. The CDR3 is made up of 15 amino acids. Germline loops: CDR1 MDHEN, CDR2 SYDVKM. Germline trimming cut 6 bases from V and 0 bases from J; bases unmatched to any gene: 0. The CDR3 region is CASRTGGSGANVLTF. The DNA for the CDR3 is TGTGCCAGCAGGACAGGGGGCTCTGGGGCCAACGTCCTGACTTTC.

This chain uses TRBV5-1 with TRBJ2-7; unclear D gene. CDR1 is SGHRS and CDR2 is YFSETQ in the germline V gene. The V end lost 4 bases, the J end lost 3 bases, and 11 bases lay between the germline ends. This CDR3 has 13 residues. The CDR3 coding sequence is TGCGCCAGCAGCCCCGACTCTATCTACGAGCAGTACTTC. Translated: CASSPDSIYEQYF.

The V call is TRBV30, the J call TRBJ2-5; possibly TRBD1 or TRBD2 for D (5 bases each). The CDR3 loop spans 13 amino acids. Per germline, CDR1 GTSNPN and CDR2 SVGIG (reference sequence). V dropped 7 bases and J dropped 4 bases, with 16 bases sitting between them. The CDR3 DNA follows: TGTGCCTACTCCCAGGGAGCTGGAGAGACCCAGTACTTC. It encodes CAYSQGAGETQYF.

The chain joins TRBV28 to TRBJ1-1; TRBD1 matches at 8 bases. The CDR3 runs 14 residues. CDR1 is MDHEN, CDR2 SYDVKM, per germline. Trimming took 6 bases from V and 5 from J; bases not matched to a gene: 8. CDR3 in DNA: TGTGCCAGCAGCCCTCGACAGGGGTATACTGAAGCTTTCTTT. Translation: CASSPRQGYTEAFF. Full variable domain (missing parts from reference TRBV28 and TRBJ1-1): DVKVTQSSRYLVKRTGEKVFLECVQDMDHENMFWYRQDPGLGLRLIYFSYDVKMKEKGDIPEGYSVSREKKERFSLILESASTNQTSMYLCASSPRQGYTEAFFGQGTRLTVV.

The genes are TRBV5-1 and TRBJ2-2; 7 bases align to TRBD1. The length of the CDR3 is 17 residues. CDR1 and CDR2 from the germline V gene are SGHRS and YFSETQ. Germline trimming cut 3 bases from V and 0 bases from J; bases unmatched to any gene: 8. The CDR3 loop is CASSSSPQGANTGELFF. The DNA of the CDR3 is TGCGCCAGCAGCTCCTCCCCCCAGGGGGCGAACACCGGGGAGCTGTTTTTT.

The genes are TRBV28 and TRBJ1-1; 7 bases align to TRBD1. The CDR3 spans 13 residues. V shed 6 bases and J 0 bases; nucleotides not matched to a gene: 1. Germline assignment: CDR1 MDHEN and CDR2 SYDVKM. Here the CDR3 DNA reads TGTGCCAGCAGGGGACAGATGAACACTGAAGCTTTCTTT. It codes for CASRGQMNTEAFF.

The genes are TRBV4-1 and TRBJ2-7; possibly TRBD2 for D (6 bases). V gave up 4 bases and J gave up 4 bases, with 11 bases separating them. CDR1 MGHRA and CDR2 YSYEKL come from the germline V gene. The CDR3 contains 13 residues. CDR3 in amino acids: CASSPGLGYEQYF. In DNA, the CDR3 is TGCGCCAGCAGCCCGGGACTTGGATACGAGCAGTACTTC.

This clone showed up just once. The rearrangement uses TRBV6-1 and TRBJ1-5; D uncertain. The CDR3 covers 15 residues. Trimming took 5 bases from V and 0 from J, leaving 11 bases between them. Germline values: CDR1 MNHNS, CDR2 SASEGT. The CDR3 region is CASSPPSYSNQPQHF. The DNA for the CDR3 is TGTGCCAGCAGTCCACCTTCCTATAGCAATCAGCCCCAGCATTTT.

The table lists this clone with a count of one. The J gene is TRBJ2-1, the V gene TRBV7-3; a possible D gene is TRBD1 (5 bases). The germline V gene encodes CDR1 SGHTA and CDR2 FQGTGA. The CDR3 is 13 residues long. Trimming took 4 bases from V and 9 from J, leaving 13 bases between them. CDR3 region: CASSSTWGGEQFF. CDR3 bases: TGTGCCAGCAGCTCTACCTGGGGCGGTGAGCAGTTCTTC.

This rearrangement joins TRBV7-8 to TRBJ1-2; D gene ambiguous. CDR1 is SGHVS, CDR2 FQNEAQ, per germline. This CDR3 spans 15 amino acids. V dropped 1 base and J dropped 2 bases, with 11 bases sitting between them. CDR3: CASSLVGAGNYGYTF. The DNA of the CDR3 is TGTGCCAGCAGCTTAGTTGGCGCCGGAAACTATGGCTACACCTTC.

The CDR3 coding sequence is TGTGCCAGTAGTCGAGGGGACCTCAATCAGCCCCAGCATTTT. This sequence encodes CASSRGDLNQPQHF. J is TRBJ1-5 and V is TRBV19, with D perhaps TRBD1 (5 bases). The CDR3 is 14 residues long. V lost 5 bases, J lost 3 bases, and 11 bases lay in between. Germline CDR1 is LNHDA and CDR2 is SQIVND (reference sequence).

The chain has TRBV29-1 and TRBJ2-1; 10 nucleotides match TRBD1. The germline V gene encodes CDR1 SQVTM and CDR2 ANQGSEA. J gave up 3 bases and V 5 bases, and 4 bases lay outside the gene matches. CDR3 length: 14 amino acids. The CDR3 sequence is CSVSGTGVYNEQFF. The CDR3 nucleotides are TGCAGCGTTTCCGGGACAGGGGTCTACAATGAGCAGTTCTTC.

The chain combines TRBV6-1 with TRBJ1-1; 11 nucleotides agree with TRBD1. The CDR3 loop spans 14 amino acids. CDR1 MNHNS and CDR2 SASEGT come from the germline V gene. V dropped 7 bases and J dropped 3; count of bases not matched to a gene: 4. CDR3 coding DNA: TGTGCCAGCAAGGGACAGGGGGATCACACTGAAGCTTTCTTT. Translated, it gives CASKGQGDHTEAFF.